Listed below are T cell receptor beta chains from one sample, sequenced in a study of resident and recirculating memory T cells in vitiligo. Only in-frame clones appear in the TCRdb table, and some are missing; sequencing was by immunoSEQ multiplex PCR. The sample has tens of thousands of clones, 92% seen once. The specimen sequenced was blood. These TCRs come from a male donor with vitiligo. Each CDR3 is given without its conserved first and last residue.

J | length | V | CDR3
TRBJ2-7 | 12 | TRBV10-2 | ASSEPGTGGEQY
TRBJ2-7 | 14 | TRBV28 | ASSLLAGGWLYEQY
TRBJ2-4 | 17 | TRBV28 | ASSFLLGLAGGPKNIQY
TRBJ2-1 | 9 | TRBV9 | ASSGSGEQF
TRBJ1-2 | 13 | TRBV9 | ASSETGDKPYGYT
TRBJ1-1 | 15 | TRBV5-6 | ASSRAINPRTGYLAF
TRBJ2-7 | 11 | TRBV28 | ASSLLGRYEQY
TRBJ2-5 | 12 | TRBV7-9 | ASSPTGRQETQY
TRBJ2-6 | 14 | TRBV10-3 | AISEMEFSGANVLT
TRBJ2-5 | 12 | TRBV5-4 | ASSSDYGSETQY
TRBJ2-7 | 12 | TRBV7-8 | ASSLAGPGTEQY
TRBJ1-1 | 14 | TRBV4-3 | ASSQEPHGERAEAF
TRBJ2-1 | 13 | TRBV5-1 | ASRKLAGEYNEQF
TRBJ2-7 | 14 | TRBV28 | ASSSVGQGLLGEQY
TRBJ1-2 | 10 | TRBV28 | ASSLREYGYT
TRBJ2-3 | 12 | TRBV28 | ASSRDRATDTQY
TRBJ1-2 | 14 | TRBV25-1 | ASSESRENRGRGYT
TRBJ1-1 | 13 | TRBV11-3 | ASSTGTAKNTEAF
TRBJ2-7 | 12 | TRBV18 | ASSPPRDRDEQY
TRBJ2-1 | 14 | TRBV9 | ASSPGTSLTYNEQF
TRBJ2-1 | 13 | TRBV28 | ASPPASGRVNEQF
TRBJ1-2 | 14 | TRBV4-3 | ASSPGADRDFYGYT
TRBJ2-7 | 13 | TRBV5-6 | ASSATPGRSYEQY
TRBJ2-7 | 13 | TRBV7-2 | ASSLGASGSNEQY
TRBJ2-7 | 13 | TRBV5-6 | ASSFDGSRLYEQY
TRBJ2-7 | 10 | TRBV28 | ASSLEGTGRY
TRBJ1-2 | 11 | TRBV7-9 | ASGSGQRYGYT
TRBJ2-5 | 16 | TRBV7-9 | ASSERSGTRPYQETQY
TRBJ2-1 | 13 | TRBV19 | ASSLKGLQYNEQF
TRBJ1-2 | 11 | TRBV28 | AGSTQATPGYT
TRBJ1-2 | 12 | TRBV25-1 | ASGSRWGGYGYT
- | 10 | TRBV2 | ASRTDSDEQY
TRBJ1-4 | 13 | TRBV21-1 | ASSDRQKINEKLF
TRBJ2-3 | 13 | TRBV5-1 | ASSLGTGGRDTQY
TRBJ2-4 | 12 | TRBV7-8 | ASSLARSKNIQY
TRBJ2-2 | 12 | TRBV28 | ASSPTKEPGELF
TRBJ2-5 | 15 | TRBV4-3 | ASSQGNSVTYQETQY
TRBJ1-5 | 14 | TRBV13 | ASSLGPGNSNQPQH
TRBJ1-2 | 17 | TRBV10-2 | ASSEKTATNHIANYGYT
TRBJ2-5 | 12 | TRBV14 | ASSQGHNQETQY
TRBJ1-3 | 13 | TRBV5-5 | ASSLGQGAGNTIY
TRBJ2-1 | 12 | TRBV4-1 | ASSTSGGYNEQF
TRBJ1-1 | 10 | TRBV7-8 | ASSSGGAEAF
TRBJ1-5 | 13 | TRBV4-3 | ASSQDGQGRVAQH
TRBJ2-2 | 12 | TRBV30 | AWSRQGYTGELF
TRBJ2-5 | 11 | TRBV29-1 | SVEIQGGETQY
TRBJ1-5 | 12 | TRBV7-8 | ASSLEDSRGPQH
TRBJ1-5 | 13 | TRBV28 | ASSPLRAGDQPQH
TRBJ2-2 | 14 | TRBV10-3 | AISESGTANTGELF
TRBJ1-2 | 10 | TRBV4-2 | ASSQDSYGYT
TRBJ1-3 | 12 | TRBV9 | ASSGREDGNTIY
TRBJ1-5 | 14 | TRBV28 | ASNIPGQGAPEPQH
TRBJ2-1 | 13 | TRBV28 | ASSSASELYNEQF
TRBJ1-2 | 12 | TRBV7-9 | ASSLDTSNYGYT